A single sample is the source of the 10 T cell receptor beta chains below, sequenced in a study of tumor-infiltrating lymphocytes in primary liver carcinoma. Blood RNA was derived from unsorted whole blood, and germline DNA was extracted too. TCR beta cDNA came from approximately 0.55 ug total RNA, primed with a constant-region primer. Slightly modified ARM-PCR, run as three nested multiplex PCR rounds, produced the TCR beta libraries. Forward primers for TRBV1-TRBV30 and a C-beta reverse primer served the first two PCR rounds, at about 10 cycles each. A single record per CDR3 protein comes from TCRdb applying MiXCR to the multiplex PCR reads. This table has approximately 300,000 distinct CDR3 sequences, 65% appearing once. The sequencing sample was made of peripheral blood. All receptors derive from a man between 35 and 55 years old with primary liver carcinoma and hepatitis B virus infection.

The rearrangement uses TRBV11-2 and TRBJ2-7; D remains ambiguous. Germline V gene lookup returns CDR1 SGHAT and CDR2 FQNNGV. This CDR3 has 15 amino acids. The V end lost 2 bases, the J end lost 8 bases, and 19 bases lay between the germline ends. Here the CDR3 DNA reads TGTGCCAGCAGCTTAAATTTCGCAGATTCCTGCAAGCAGTACTTC. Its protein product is CASSLNFADSCKQYF.

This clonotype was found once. CDR3 nucleotides: TGTGCCAGCAGCCCGGCGAGATGGCCAAGCAATGAGCAGTTCTTC. This sequence encodes CASSPARWPSNEQFF. V usage is TRBV4-2 and J usage is TRBJ2-1; D remains unclear. Per the germline V gene, CDR1 is LGHNA and CDR2 is YNFKEQ. Between the trimmed V and J ends, which lost 4 bases and 6 bases, there was a span of 16 bases. This CDR3 is 15 amino acids long.

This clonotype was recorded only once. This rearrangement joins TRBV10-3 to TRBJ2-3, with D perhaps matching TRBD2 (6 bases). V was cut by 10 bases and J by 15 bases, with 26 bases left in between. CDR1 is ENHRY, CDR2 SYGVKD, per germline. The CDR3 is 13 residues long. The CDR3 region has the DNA TGTGCCACCAGAGGTGGTCCTAGCGAGCAACATTATTTT. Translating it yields CATRGGPSEQHYF.

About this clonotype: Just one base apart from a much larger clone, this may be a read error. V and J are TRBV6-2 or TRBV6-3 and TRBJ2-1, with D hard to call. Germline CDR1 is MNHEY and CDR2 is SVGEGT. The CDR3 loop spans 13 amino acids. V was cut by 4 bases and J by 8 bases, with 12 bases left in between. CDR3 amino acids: CASSSSILDEQFF. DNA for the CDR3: TGTGCCAGCAGTTCTAGTATCCTGGATGAGCAGTTCTTC.

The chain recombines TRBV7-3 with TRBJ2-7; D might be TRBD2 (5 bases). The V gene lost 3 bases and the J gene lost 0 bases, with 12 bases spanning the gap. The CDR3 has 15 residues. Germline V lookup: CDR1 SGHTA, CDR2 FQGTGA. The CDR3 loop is CASSFGPGSSYEQYF. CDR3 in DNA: TGTGCCAGCAGCTTCGGCCCGGGGAGCTCCTACGAGCAGTACTTC.

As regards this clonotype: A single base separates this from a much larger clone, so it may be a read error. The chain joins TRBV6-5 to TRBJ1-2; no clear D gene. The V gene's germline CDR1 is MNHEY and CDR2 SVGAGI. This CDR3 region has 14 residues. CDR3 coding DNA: TGTGCCAACAGTTACTCTGACGGAGGTTATGGCTACACCTTC. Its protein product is CANSYSDGGYGYTF.

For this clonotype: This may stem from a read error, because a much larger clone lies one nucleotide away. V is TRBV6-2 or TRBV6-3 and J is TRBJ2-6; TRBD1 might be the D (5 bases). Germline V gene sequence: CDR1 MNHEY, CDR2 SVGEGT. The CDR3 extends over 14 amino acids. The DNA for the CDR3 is TGTGCCAGCAGGCGGCCTTCTGGGGCCAGCGTCCTGACTTTC. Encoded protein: CASRRPSGASVLTF.

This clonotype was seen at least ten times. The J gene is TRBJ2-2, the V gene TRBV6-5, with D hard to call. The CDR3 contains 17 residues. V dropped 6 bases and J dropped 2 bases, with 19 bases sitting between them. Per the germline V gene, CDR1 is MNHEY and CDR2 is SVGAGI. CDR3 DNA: TGTGCCAGCAGCTCGCCGGGCCTCCCCCCCAACACCGGGGAGCTGTTTTTT. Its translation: CASSSPGLPPNTGELFF.

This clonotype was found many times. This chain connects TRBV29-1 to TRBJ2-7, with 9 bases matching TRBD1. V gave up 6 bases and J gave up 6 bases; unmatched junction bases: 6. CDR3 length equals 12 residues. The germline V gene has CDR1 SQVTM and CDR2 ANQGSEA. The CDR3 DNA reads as TGCAGCGTAGGGACAGGGACCCCCGAGCAGTACTTC. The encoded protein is CSVGTGTPEQYF.

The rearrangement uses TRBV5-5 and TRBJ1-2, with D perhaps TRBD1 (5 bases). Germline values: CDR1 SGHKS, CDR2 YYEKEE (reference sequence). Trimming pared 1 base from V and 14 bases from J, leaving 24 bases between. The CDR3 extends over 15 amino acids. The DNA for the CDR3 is TGTGCCAGCAGCTTGAATGGGGCATCAGACTATGGCTGTACCTTC. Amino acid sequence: CASSLNGASDYGCTF.